The present T cell receptor (beta chain) was sequenced within a study of cytomegalovirus exposure and HLA in healthy donors. This CDR3 spans 14 amino acids. The germline gives CDR1 SGHDN, CDR2 FVKESK. V was pared by 1 base and J by 6 bases, with 12 bases between. With 60 Vbeta and 13 Jbeta primers, the PCR was carried out. Assay used: immunoSEQ multiplex PCR; TCRdb lists only in-frame clones, some missing. The sample lists fewer than 130,000 clones, 70% to 90% occurring once. This chain connects TRBV14 to TRBJ1-1; a possible D gene is TRBD1 (6 bases). The sequence came from a man between 40 and 49 years old in good health and CMV-seronegative. The sample consisted of PBMCs. The CDR3 region is CASSQAGVGAEAFF. In nucleotides, the CDR3 is TGTGCCAGCAGCCAAGCAGGGGTTGGCGCTGAAGCTTTCTTT.